This T cell receptor beta chain was documented in a study of T cell responses to AZD1222 COVID-19 vaccine. Study conclusions and caveats: Spike was spanned by vaccine-associated CD4 TCRs, which were dominant at 160-218 and 743-854.

About this clone: Antigen specificity is unknown.

The assay was immunoSEQ multiplex PCR, and TCRdb's table has in-frame clones only and misses some. This sample yields about 120,000 clones, of which 80% to 90% are seen a single time; 3% to 4.5% belongs to the top ten. Per the germline V gene, CDR1 is SGHNT and CDR2 is YYREEE (reference sequence). Trimming pared 0 bases from V and 9 bases from J, leaving 16 bases between. This CDR3 is 15 amino acids long. The sequence derives from an adult in good health. The chain has TRBV5-4 and TRBJ2-1; tentative D call: TRBD1 (6 bases). The sequences come from peripheral blood, collected on day 0 of MenACWY control vaccination. CDR3: CASSLDLQGTGEQFF. The CDR3 DNA is TGTGCCAGCAGCTTGGACCTACAGGGTACGGGTGAGCAGTTCTTC.